One and the same sample provided the 16 T cell receptor beta chains below, sequenced in a study of post-analysis software for immune sequencing data. Included in the TCR beta cDNA libraries were unique molecular identifiers. TCRdb reprocessed the PCR reads via MiXCR and lists one record per CDR3 protein. The sample lists 160,000 or so distinct CDR3 sequences, approximately 35% occurring once. The sequencing here drew on blood, taken after autologous hematopoietic stem cell transplantation. All receptors derive from a girl under 18 with multiple sclerosis.

This clonotype was detected a few times. The chain is built from TRBV3-1 and TRBJ2-3, with D perhaps TRBD1 or TRBD2 (5 bases each). The germline V gene has CDR1 LGHDT and CDR2 YNNKEL (reference sequence). The V and J ends lost 1 base and 11 bases respectively, with 16 bases between them. The CDR3 sequence is 14 residues long. CDR3 bases: TGTGCCAGCAGCCAAGCACCTCGGGACCGAGAGCAGTATTTT. It translates to CASSQAPRDREQYF.

The rearrangement joins TRBV10-3 to TRBJ2-2, with D unclear. V was shortened by 3 bases and J by 4 bases, with 12 bases between the two germline ends. CDR3 length equals 15 residues. Germline CDR1 reads ENHRY; CDR2 reads SYGVKD. CDR3 amino acids: CAISDLVLGTGELFF. In DNA form, the CDR3 reads TGTGCCATCAGTGATCTCGTACTGGGCACCGGGGAGCTGTTTTTT.

The gene calls are TRBV12-3 or TRBV12-4 and TRBJ1-1, with a weak D call TRBD1 (6 bases). The V end was cut by 6 bases, the J end by 4 bases, with 12 bases between. The CDR3 has 13 residues. CDR3 residues: CASSRGVGTEAFF. The CDR3 region has the DNA TGTGCCAGCAGCAGGGGTGTGGGCACTGAAGCTTTCTTT.

In this sample, this clonotype turned up a few times. The chain employs TRBV24-1 and TRBJ1-5, with 10 bases lining up with TRBD1. The CDR3 runs 15 residues. Trimming took 4 bases from V and 6 from J; bases not matched to a gene: 5. The germline CDR1 and CDR2 sequences are KGHDR and SFDVKD. The CDR3 here is CATSETTGGRQPQHF. The CDR3 coding sequence is TGTGCCACCAGTGAGACGACAGGGGGCCGTCAGCCCCAGCATTTT.

The chain joins TRBV27 to TRBJ2-7, with D unclear. Germline values: CDR1 MNHEY, CDR2 SMNVEV (reference sequence). Trimming took off 2 bases at V and 2 bases at J, with 10 bases between the two ends. The CDR3 extends over 14 amino acids. DNA for the CDR3: TGTGCCAGCAGTTTAGGAGCGAACCCCTACGAGCAGTACTTC. Translating it yields CASSLGANPYEQYF.

This clonotype was recorded a few times. A read error may produce the germline difference seen at one junction end. This rearrangement joins TRBV7-2 to TRBJ2-5; no clear D gene. Germline assignment: CDR1 SGHTA and CDR2 FQGNSA. This CDR3 comprises 11 residues. The CDR3 bases are TGTGCCAGCACCTCTCGAGAGACCCGGTACTTC. Its translation is CASTSRETRYF.

The chain employs TRBV9 and TRBJ1-2; TRBD1 might be the D (6 bases). The ends were cut back, 4 bases at V and 5 bases at J, with 21 bases in the middle. The CDR3 runs to 16 residues. Germline CDR1 reads SGDLS; CDR2 reads YYNGEE. The CDR3 DNA sequence: TGTGCCAGCAGCCGAGGGACAACCCTTTATGAATATGGCTACACCTTC. Translation: CASSRGTTLYEYGYTF.

In this sample, this clonotype turned up once. The CDR3 region has the DNA TGTGCCAGCTGGGCAAGGGGTTTGGCAGATACGCAGTATTTT. The encoded protein is CASWARGLADTQYF. The J gene is TRBJ2-3, the V gene TRBV12-3 or TRBV12-4; D might be TRBD1 (5 bases). The CDR3 has 14 amino acids. V was trimmed by 8 bases and J by 4 bases, leaving 16 bases between them.

This chain uses TRBV27 with TRBJ1-5; D is undetermined. V dropped 2 bases and J dropped 0 bases, with 5 bases sitting between them. In germline, CDR1 is MNHEY, CDR2 SMNVEV (reference sequence). The CDR3 extends over 14 amino acids. The CDR3 DNA reads TGTGCCAGCAGTTTAAGGGATAGCAATCAGCCCCAGCATTTT. Protein: CASSLRDSNQPQHF.

The table lists this clonotype with a few counts. V is TRBV12-3 or TRBV12-4 and J is TRBJ1-2; TRBD1 agrees at 8 bases. The V segment lost 5 bases and the J segment 10 bases; nucleotides outside the gene matches: 12. The CDR3 is 14 residues long. The CDR3 DNA reads as TGTGCCAGCAGTGCCATGGACAGGGTCGGGGCCTACACCTTC. This gives the protein CASSAMDRVGAYTF.

This clonotype has more than one count but fewer than ten. The rearrangement joins TRBV5-1 to TRBJ2-7; D is undetermined. The V gene's germline CDR1 is SGHRS and CDR2 YFSETQ. This CDR3 is 15 amino acids long. Trimming stripped 3 bases from V and 2 bases from J, with 15 bases between. CDR3 sequence: CASSSLPFMTYEQYF. CDR3 DNA: TGCGCCAGCAGCTCCCTCCCGTTCATGACCTACGAGCAGTACTTC.

This chain connects TRBV7-2 to TRBJ2-7, with 7 positions matching TRBD2. V trimming: 4 bases; J trimming: 5 bases; junction bases outside the gene matches: 5. This CDR3 has 13 residues. The germline V gene encodes CDR1 SGHTA and CDR2 FQGNSA. The CDR3 coding sequence is TGTGCCAGCAGCTCTTGGGGGGGGGACGAGCAGTACTTC. This translates into CASSSWGGDEQYF. Together with reference TRBV7-2 and TRBJ2-7, the CDR3 gives the full variable domain: GAGVSQSPSNKVTEKGKDVELRCDPISGHTALYWYRQSLGQGLEFLIYFQGNSAPDKSGLPSDRFSAERTGGSVSTLTIQRTQQEDSAVYLCASSSWGGDEQYFGPGTRLTVT.

This rearrangement joins TRBV5-4 to TRBJ2-1; 12 bases are shared with TRBD2. The junction had 3 bases not matched to a gene; V was cut back by 3 bases and J by 5 bases. The germline gives CDR1 SGHNT, CDR2 YYREEE (reference sequence). This CDR3 contains 15 residues. The CDR3 sequence is CASSWTSGTHNEQFF. The CDR3 nucleotides are TGTGCCAGCAGCTGGACTAGCGGGACCCACAATGAGCAGTTCTTC.

This clonotype was seen a handful of times. The rearrangement joins TRBV4-2 to TRBJ2-7, with D perhaps TRBD1 (6 bases). The germline V gene encodes CDR1 LGHNA and CDR2 YNFKEQ. This CDR3 spans 14 amino acids. V was pared by 1 base and J by 3 bases, with 10 bases between. This chain's CDR3 is CASSQAGAGYEQYF. CDR3 bases: TGTGCCAGCAGCCAAGCAGGGGCGGGCTACGAGCAGTACTTC.

The chain links TRBV4-2 to TRBJ1-6; D gene uncertain. Germline V lookup: CDR1 LGHNA, CDR2 YNFKEQ. The V end was cut by 0 bases, the J end by 0 bases, with 12 bases between. This CDR3 has 18 amino acids. CDR3 in DNA: TGTGCCAGCAGCCAAGAACCAGTCCCGAGCTCCTATAATTCACCCCTCCACTTT. It specifies CASSQEPVPSSYNSPLHF.

This clonotype was picked up many times. This rearrangement joins TRBV27 to TRBJ2-1; TRBD2 matches 7 bases. This CDR3 contains 15 residues. V lost 5 bases, J lost 0 bases, and 4 bases stayed unmatched. Looked up from germline, CDR1 is MNHEY and CDR2 is SMNVEV (reference sequence). DNA of the CDR3: TGTGCCAGCAGTAACCTAGCGGTCTCCTACAATGAGCAGTTCTTC. It translates to CASSNLAVSYNEQFF.